This TCR beta chain was found in a study of T-cell memory formation after mild COVID-19. General study results and limits: CD4/CD8 balance characterized clones contracting day 15 to 85, and CD4+ skew characterized later expanders. Several responding clones turned up in pre-infection memory, indicating that cross-reactive memory may have taken part. Researchers report contracting CD4+ clones mostly in CM and EM, with CD8+ clones in EMRA.

The CDR3 contains 17 residues. J lost 0 bases, V lost 2 bases, and 7 bases had no gene match. Germline CDR1 reads SNHLY; CDR2 reads FYNNEI. TCRdb reprocessed the 5' RACE reads via MiXCR and lists one record per CDR3 protein. The profile covers just under 550,000 distinct CDR3 sequences, with over 20% appearing a single time and around 13% taken by the ten largest. The sample holds many counts of this clonotype. What it binds is not known. The TCR sequence derives from an adult woman who had mild COVID-19 (a few samples of this study predate the infection). Cell type and time point are not known. The rearrangement uses TRBV2 and TRBJ2-7; 10 bases map to TRBD1. Sequenced material: PBMCs or a T cell subset sorted from them (not recorded which). CDR3 nucleotide sequence: TGTGCCAGCAGTGAAATTCCGGGACAGGGGAACTCCTACGAGCAGTACTTC. Protein sequence: CASSEIPGQGNSYEQYF.